These T cell receptor beta chains were read from a single sample in a study of shared clonotypes between healthy human individuals. Clones were read by immunoSEQ multiplex PCR, and TCRdb kept only the in-frame ones, dropping some. The table has about 1.1 million clones, 70% to 80% seen once. Material for sequencing was memory CD4+ T cells from PBMCs. These receptors all stem from a young man in good health. Some clones in this sample may be carry-over from other donors' samples. CDR3s include the opening cysteine and the closing phenylalanine or tryptophan. A D gene is named only where the DNA matches it firmly. Rows give clone size only sometimes, using once, few, many, or a class for an expanded clone.

J | size | D | length | V | CDR3 | DNA
TRBJ2-7 | - | TRBD2 | 14 | TRBV27 | CASSKGLAYYEQYF | TGTGCCAGCAGTAAAGGACTAGCCTACTACGAGCAGTACTTC
TRBJ2-3 | - | - | 12 | TRBV5-1 | CASSLGYDTQYF | TGCGCCAGCAGCTTGGGGTACGATACGCAGTATTTT
TRBJ2-1 | - | - | 14 | TRBV25-1 | CASSTNEGHLEQFF | TGTGCCAGCAGTACTAACGAAGGGCATCTTGAGCAGTTCTTC
TRBJ2-7 | - | TRBD1 | 13 | TRBV7-2 | CASSLGQGPEQYF | TGTGCCAGCAGCTTAGGACAGGGTCCGGAGCAGTACTTC
TRBJ2-7 | - | - | 15 | TRBV30 | CAWGGSSLSSYEQYF | TGTGCCTGGGGGGGTTCCTCCCTAAGCTCCTACGAGCAGTACTTC
TRBJ2-1 | few | TRBD2 | 16 | TRBV7-8 | CASRTGLAGRIGEQFF | TGTGCCAGCCGAACGGGACTAGCGGGGAGAATCGGTGAGCAGTTCTTC
TRBJ1-2 | - | TRBD1 | 15 | TRBV10-3 | CAISLRATGDYGYTF | TGTGCCATCAGTTTACGCGCGACAGGGGACTATGGCTACACCTTC
TRBJ2-5 | - | TRBD1 | 15 | TRBV5-1 | CASGKGTGGWETQYF | TGCGCCAGCGGAAAAGGGACAGGGGGCTGGGAGACCCAGTACTTC
TRBJ2-3 | - | TRBD1 | 15 | TRBV6-1 | CASSRQGTRTDTQYF | TGTGCCAGCAGCAGACAGGGTACGAGGACAGATACGCAGTATTTT
TRBJ1-1 | - | TRBD1 | 14 | TRBV6-6 | CASRPGQANTEAFF | TGTGCCAGCAGACCGGGACAGGCGAACACTGAAGCTTTCTTT
TRBJ2-3 | - | TRBD2 | 15 | TRBV7-3 | CASSSQAGVADTQYF | TGTGCCAGCAGCTCACAAGCGGGAGTTGCAGATACGCAGTATTTT
TRBJ1-1 | - | - | 14 | TRBV6-6 | CASRSRDKNTEAFF | TGTGCCAGCAGATCTCGGGACAAGAACACTGAAGCTTTCTTT
TRBJ2-7 | - | - | 13 | TRBV27 | CASSLVGGYEQYF | TGTGCCAGCAGTTTGGTGGGGGGATACGAGCAGTACTTC
TRBJ2-5 | - | TRBD2 | 16 | TRBV11-2 | CASSLGTSGRQETQYF | TGTGCCAGCAGCTTAGGGACTAGCGGGCGGCAAGAGACCCAGTACTTC
TRBJ2-7 | - | - | 11 | TRBV10-3 | CATGGDYEQYF | TGTGCCACCGGTGGGGACTACGAGCAGTACTTC
TRBJ2-7 | - | - | 11 | TRBV20-1 | CSARDYYEQYF | TGCAGTGCTCGCGACTACTACGAGCAGTACTTC
TRBJ1-1 | - | - | 18 | TRBV4-1 | CASSQEWRVGLWRTEAFF | TGCGCCAGCAGCCAAGAATGGAGGGTGGGCCTATGGCGGACTGAAGCTTTCTTT
TRBJ1-1 | - | TRBD1 | 15 | TRBV5-1 | CASKKTGRLETEAFF | TGCGCCAGCAAGAAGACAGGGCGCTTGGAGACTGAAGCTTTCTTT
TRBJ2-1 | - | - | 14 | TRBV7-2 | CASSLTSSYNEQFF | TGTGCCAGCAGCCTTACGTCCTCCTACAATGAGCAGTTCTTC
TRBJ2-1 | - | - | 15 | TRBV19 | CASSISVGTYNEQFF | TGTGCCAGTAGTATTTCTGTGGGGACCTACAATGAGCAGTTCTTC
TRBJ2-3 | once | - | 15 | TRBV28 | CASSEKRSSSDTQYF | TGTGCCAGCAGTGAGAAGCGGTCCTCCTCAGATACGCAGTATTTT
TRBJ2-2 | few | TRBD2 | 16 | TRBV7-2 | CASSLTSGANTGELFF | TGTGCCAGCAGCTTGACTAGCGGAGCGAACACCGGGGAGCTGTTTTTT
TRBJ1-1 | - | - | 10 | TRBV29-1 | CSVEVDLAFF | TGCAGCGTTGAGGTGGACCTTGCTTTCTTT
TRBJ2-7 | - | TRBD1 | 14 | TRBV6-6 | CASTLGTGNYEQYF | TGTGCCAGCACCCTGGGGACAGGGAACTACGAGCAGTACTTC
TRBJ2-3 | - | TRBD2 | 17 | TRBV28 | CASSLSPSGRAKGTQYF | TGTGCCAGCAGTTTAAGCCCCAGCGGGAGGGCCAAGGGTACGCAGTATTTT
TRBJ2-3 | once | - | 14 | TRBV28 | CASSTVGVTDTQYF | TGTGCCAGCAGTACCGTTGGAGTCACAGATACGCAGTATTTT
TRBJ2-3 | - | TRBD2 | 16 | TRBV5-1 | CASSQGTSGSSNTQYF | TGCGCCAGCAGCCAAGGGACTAGCGGGTCCTCAAATACGCAGTATTTT
TRBJ2-7 | - | - | 14 | TRBV19 | CASARRVGSYEQYF | TGTGCCAGCGCGAGGCGGGTCGGGTCTTACGAGCAGTACTTC
TRBJ1-2 | - | TRBD1 | 17 | TRBV19 | CASSPRWTVDRGYGYTF | TGTGCCAGTAGCCCTAGGTGGACAGTCGACAGGGGCTATGGCTACACCTTC
TRBJ1-2 | - | - | 14 | TRBV6-6 | CASISERGGYGYTF | TGTGCCAGCATCTCCGAAAGGGGGGGATATGGCTACACCTTC
TRBJ2-2 | - | - | 15 | TRBV27 | CASSPGDRPGGELFF | TGTGCCAGCAGTCCAGGAGATAGGCCTGGCGGGGAGCTGTTTTTT
TRBJ2-7 | few | TRBD2 | 14 | TRBV18 | CASGRDGPTYEQYF | TGTGCCAGCGGGAGGGACGGACCAACCTACGAGCAGTACTTC
TRBJ2-7 | once | - | 11 | TRBV28 | CASSLLHEQYF | TGTGCCAGCAGTCTCCTCCACGAGCAGTACTTC
TRBJ1-1 | - | TRBD1 | 16 | TRBV19 | CASSRTGMRAETEAFF | TGTGCCAGTAGTAGGACAGGGATGAGGGCTGAAACTGAAGCTTTCTTT
TRBJ2-3 | - | TRBD2 | 16 | TRBV9 | CASSVGGSGNTDTQYF | TGTGCCAGCAGCGTAGGTGGTAGCGGGAACACAGATACGCAGTATTTT
TRBJ2-3 | many | TRBD2 | 17 | TRBV30 | CAWSSTGGEIITDTQYF | TGTGCCTGGAGTAGCACGGGAGGAGAGATAATCACAGATACGCAGTATTTT
TRBJ2-7 | - | - | 14 | TRBV27 | CASRYTGAPSEQYF | TGTGCCAGCAGATACACCGGGGCACCCTCCGAGCAGTACTTC
TRBJ2-5 | - | TRBD2 | 16 | TRBV5-1 | CASSLGLAGGPETQYF | TGCGCCAGCAGCTTGGGACTAGCGGGAGGGCCCGAGACCCAGTACTTC
TRBJ2-1 | - | - | 12 | TRBV6-5 | CASRPRWGEQFF | TGTGCCAGCAGACCCAGGTGGGGTGAGCAGTTCTTC
TRBJ2-1 | once | - | 14 | TRBV5-1 | CASSLEVTYNEQFF | TGCGCCAGCAGCTTGGAAGTGACGTACAATGAGCAGTTCTTC
TRBJ2-2 | - | - | 16 | TRBV25-1 | CASGLFEAPNTGELFF | TGTGCCAGCGGGCTCTTTGAGGCTCCGAACACCGGGGAGCTGTTTTTT
TRBJ2-1 | - | TRBD2 | 16 | TRBV7-9 | CASSLGTSGRDNEQFF | TGTGCCAGCAGCCTAGGGACTAGCGGGAGGGACAATGAGCAGTTCTTC
TRBJ1-1 | - | - | 14 | TRBV4-3 | CASSPLLRNTEAFF | TGCGCCAGCAGCCCCCTACTTCGGAACACTGAAGCTTTCTTT
TRBJ2-7 | - | TRBD2 | 16 | TRBV7-3 | CASSSLAGEIAREQYF | TGTGCCAGCAGCTCCCTAGCGGGAGAAATAGCGCGCGAGCAGTACTTC
TRBJ2-1 | - | TRBD2 | 16 | TRBV9 | CASSKRTSGPDNEQFF | TGTGCCAGCAGCAAAAGGACTAGCGGGCCGGACAATGAGCAGTTCTTC
TRBJ1-5 | few | - | 11 | TRBV27 | CASSKWGYLHF | TGTGCCAGCAGTAAATGGGGGTACCTGCATTTT
TRBJ2-7 | - | - | 12 | TRBV2 | CASSPLVHEQYF | TGTGCCAGCAGTCCACTAGTTCACGAGCAGTACTTC
TRBJ2-6 | - | - | 17 | TRBV27 | CASKLRGSLTGANVLTF | TGTGCCAGCAAACTACGTGGCAGTTTGACTGGGGCCAACGTCCTGACTTTC
TRBJ1-5 | - | - | 14 | TRBV7-2 | CASSPQSSNQPQHF | TGTGCCAGCAGCCCGCAGTCGAGCAATCAGCCCCAGCATTTT
TRBJ2-4 | once | TRBD2 | 16 | TRBV7-2 | CASSPPRQGGKNIQYF | TGTGCCAGCAGCCCCCCGCGTCAGGGAGGGAAAAACATTCAGTACTTC
TRBJ1-3 | - | - | 16 | TRBV10-3 | CAISGSITGYGNTIYF | TGTGCCATCAGCGGGTCAATCACAGGTTACGGAAACACCATATATTTT
TRBJ2-7 | - | - | 14 | TRBV6-4 | CASRVTVAGNEQYF | TGTGCCAGCAGAGTGACGGTGGCGGGAAACGAGCAGTACTTC
TRBJ2-3 | - | TRBD2 | 13 | TRBV6-1 | CASRYLAGNTQYF | TGTGCCAGCAGATACCTAGCGGGAAACACGCAGTATTTT
TRBJ2-5 | - | TRBD1 | 20 | TRBV7-8 | CASSWGRTGGTSGHQETQYF | TGTGCCAGCAGCTGGGGAAGGACAGGGGGCACTAGCGGGCACCAAGAGACCCAGTACTTC
TRBJ1-5 | - | - | 14 | TRBV18 | CASSPAVIRQPQHF | TGTGCCAGCTCACCGGCGGTGATCCGTCAGCCCCAGCATTTT
TRBJ1-3 | - | - | 14 | TRBV2 | CASSGPYSGNTIYF | TGTGCCAGCTCCGGACCTTACTCTGGAAACACCATATATTTT
TRBJ2-3 | - | - | 15 | TRBV10-3 | CAINKGVTATDTQYF | TGTGCCATCAATAAGGGAGTGACGGCCACAGATACGCAGTATTTT
TRBJ1-2 | - | - | 12 | TRBV6-4 | CASSDGGYGYTF | TGTGCCAGCAGTGACGGGGGTTATGGCTACACCTTC
TRBJ2-2 | - | - | 15 | TRBV6-6 | CASSYSSSNPGELFF | TGTGCCAGCAGTTACTCTTCGTCGAATCCCGGGGAGCTGTTTTTT